Listed here are 19 T cell receptor beta chains from one sample, sequenced in a study of identical twins. TCRdb analysed the 5' RACE reads with MiXCR anew, one entry per CDR3 protein. The table has roughly 480,000 distinct CDR3 sequences, approximately 24% seen once; the top ten hold approximately 2.9%. The sample was also reused in another study, on T cells expressing NK-cell markers.

Sequencing was done on a sample of CD4+ T cells sorted from blood. The receptor set was obtained from a woman between 18 and 29 years old in good health.

Only a few counts were recorded for this clonotype. This rearrangement joins TRBV5-1 to TRBJ2-2, with 11 nucleotides matching TRBD2. Germline V lookup: CDR1 SGHRS, CDR2 YFSETQ. CDR3 length: 15 amino acids. V lost 1 base and J lost 9; bases outside the gene matches: 5. CDR3 DNA: TGCGCCAGCAGCTTGAGGGGACTAGCGGACCGGGAGCTGTTTTTT. This encodes CASSLRGLADRELFF.

This clonotype occurred a few times. The chain links TRBV12-3 or TRBV12-4 to TRBJ1-5, with TRBD1 as a possible D gene (5 bases). The CDR3 has 15 amino acids. V gave up 3 bases and J gave up 5 bases, with 14 bases separating them. The CDR3 coding sequence is TGTGCCAGCAGTTTCGGAGGGGAGGGTTATCAGCCCCAGCATTTT. Translation gives CASSFGGEGYQPQHF.

The J gene is TRBJ1-6, the V gene TRBV20-1; D possibly corresponds to TRBD1 (5 bases). The germline V gene has CDR1 DFQATT and CDR2 SNEGSKA (reference sequence). Trimming cost V 5 bases and J 10 bases, with 18 bases left between them. The CDR3 loop spans 14 amino acids. In nucleotides, the CDR3 is TGCAGTGCTCGTCGGGACGTCTGGGAGTCACCCCTCCACTTT. Translated: CSARRDVWESPLHF.

This clonotype was observed a handful of times. The DNA for the CDR3 is TGTGCCAGCAGTTTCAGGACGTCTCTAAATGAGCAGTTCTTC. This encodes CASSFRTSLNEQFF. V usage is TRBV12-3 or TRBV12-4 and J usage is TRBJ2-1; D remains unclear. The V end lost 3 bases, the J end lost 7 bases, and 13 bases lay between the germline ends. The length of the CDR3 is 14 residues.

The chain carries TRBV6-1 and TRBJ1-1; D is undetermined. The germline V gene has CDR1 MNHNS and CDR2 SASEGT. The CDR3 totals 14 residues. Trimming took off 8 bases at V and 4 bases at J, with 17 bases between the two ends. In nucleotides, the CDR3 is TGTGCCAGCTCCAATTTGGGTGTGGGCACTGAAGCTTTCTTT. This encodes CASSNLGVGTEAFF.

V gene TRBV7-9 combines with J gene TRBJ2-3; the D is unclear. This CDR3 has 14 amino acids. V lost 4 bases to trimming and J lost 1 base, with 9 bases between them. Germline V gene data show CDR1 as SEHNR and CDR2 as FQNEAQ (reference sequence). The CDR3 bases are TGTGCCAGCAGCTCCCGGTTGGGCACAGATACGCAGTATTTT. The encoded protein is CASSSRLGTDTQYF.

This clonotype was recorded many times. V gene TRBV12-3 or TRBV12-4 combines with J gene TRBJ2-2; D ambiguous. This CDR3 spans 15 amino acids. V was shortened by 6 bases and J by 0 bases, with 11 bases between the two germline ends. DNA for the CDR3: TGTGCCAGCAGCCAAGGGTTGGCGAACACCGGGGAGCTGTTTTTT. Translated, it gives CASSQGLANTGELFF.

This chain links TRBV10-3 with TRBJ1-1, with 7 nucleotides matching TRBD1. The CDR3 covers 14 residues. Germline V gene sequence: CDR1 ENHRY, CDR2 SYGVKD. The junction had 8 bases not matched to a gene; V was cut back by 4 bases and J by 6 bases. The DNA of the CDR3 is TGTGCCATCAGTGTGGGCAGGGGGGGCTCTGAAGCTTTCTTT. This sequence encodes CAISVGRGGSEAFF.

This chain uses TRBV7-9 with TRBJ2-3, with 13 bases matching TRBD2. There are 15 residues in the CDR3. CDR1 SEHNR and CDR2 FQNEAQ come from the germline V gene (reference sequence). J gave up 4 bases and V 5 bases, and 3 bases lay outside the gene matches. As DNA, the CDR3 is TGTGCCAGCAGCCCAGGACTAGCGGGGGCAGATACGCAGTATTTT. This gives the protein CASSPGLAGADTQYF.

This chain connects TRBV20-1 to TRBJ2-2; 7 positions agree with TRBD1. This CDR3 is built from 15 residues. The ends lost 3 bases at V and 0 bases at J; junction bases unmatched: 4. Germline loops: CDR1 DFQATT, CDR2 SNEGSKA (reference sequence). In DNA, the CDR3 is TGCAGTGCTAGTGATACAGGGGCGAACACCGGGGAGCTGTTTTTT. Translated, it gives CSASDTGANTGELFF.

V and J are TRBV3-1 and TRBJ2-5, with 14 bases fitting TRBD2. Germline-derived CDR1 and CDR2 are LGHDT and YNNKEL (reference sequence). J gave up 5 bases and V 5 bases, and 4 bases lay outside the gene matches. The CDR3 is made up of 15 amino acids. CDR3 coding DNA: TGTGCCAGCAGCACCCGACTAGCGGGGGGGGAGACCCAGTACTTC. Protein product: CASSTRLAGGETQYF.

The CDR3 sequence: CASSLARALAGELFF. CDR3 nucleotides: TGCGCCAGCAGCTTGGCCCGGGCCCTCGCCGGGGAGCTGTTTTTT. The V gene is TRBV5-1, the J gene TRBJ2-2; D is unclear. The germline V gene has CDR1 SGHRS and CDR2 YFSETQ. The CDR3 contains 15 residues. Trimming removed 0 bases from V and 6 bases from J, with 12 bases in between.

A few counts support this clonotype. J is TRBJ1-1 and V is TRBV3-1; no reliable D call. V lost 1 base to trimming and J lost 12 bases, with 18 bases between them. The CDR3 extends over 14 amino acids. CDR1 and CDR2 (germline): LGHDT, YNNKEL (reference sequence). In DNA, the CDR3 is TGTGCCAGCAGCCAAGTATTTTCGGCAGCGCAATCTTTCTTT. It is translated as CASSQVFSAAQSFF.

This clonotype was seen a handful of times. The chain carries TRBV12-3 or TRBV12-4 and TRBJ2-1; maybe TRBD2 (6 bases). The V end was cut by 7 bases, the J end by 3 bases, with 16 bases between. The CDR3 loop spans 15 amino acids. The CDR3 nucleotides read TGTGCCAGCACCCTCGGGACTCCTTACTACAATGAGCAGTTCTTC. Translated: CASTLGTPYYNEQFF.

The sample holds a few counts of this clonotype. V and J are TRBV29-1 and TRBJ2-1; TRBD1 matches 7 bases. In germline, CDR1 is SQVTM, CDR2 ANQGSEA. The CDR3 totals 13 residues. V shed 5 bases and J 6 bases; nucleotides not matched to a gene: 7. The CDR3 loop is CSVRGQFINEQFF. In DNA, the CDR3 is TGCAGCGTTAGGGGGCAGTTCATCAATGAGCAGTTCTTC.

This clonotype was seen more than once but under ten times. This chain joins TRBV29-1 and TRBJ2-5; D is undetermined. Trimming removed 7 bases at V and 6 bases at J, with 18 bases between. The CDR3 length is 13 residues. Germline CDR1 reads SQVTM; CDR2 reads ANQGSEA. The CDR3 is CSASLLGGKTQYF. Written as DNA, the CDR3 is TGCAGCGCCTCCCTTTTGGGCGGAAAGACCCAGTACTTC.

The genes are TRBV10-1 and TRBJ2-5; perhaps TRBD2 as D (5 bases). The germline V gene has CDR1 WNHNN and CDR2 SYGVQD (reference sequence). The V and J ends lost 3 bases and 5 bases respectively, with 13 bases between them. The CDR3 length is 14 residues. The CDR3: CASSDAGVGETQYF. CDR3 sequence (DNA): TGCGCCAGCAGTGATGCGGGTGTAGGGGAGACCCAGTACTTC.

The chain employs TRBV12-3 or TRBV12-4 and TRBJ2-7; D possibly corresponds to TRBD1 (6 bases). V dropped 6 bases and J dropped 9 bases, with 24 bases sitting between them. This CDR3 is 15 amino acids long. The CDR3 sequence: CASRPPGHLYDPQYF. The CDR3 bases are TGTGCCAGCAGACCGCCGGGACATCTCTACGATCCGCAGTACTTC.

This clonotype turned up a few times. The chain carries TRBV28 and TRBJ2-3; possible D gene TRBD2, 6 bases. This CDR3 region has 13 residues. Germline V gene sequence: CDR1 MDHEN, CDR2 SYDVKM. Trimming took off 8 bases at V and 0 bases at J, with 9 bases between the two ends. In nucleotides, the CDR3 is TGTGCCAGCCGGGAGTCTAGCACAGATACGCAGTATTTT. Translation: CASRESSTDTQYF.